A single T cell receptor (beta chain) is shown here with its context. Its antigen is currently unknown. One junction end does not reproduce the germline sequence, and a read error may be involved. This sample is drawn from a study of cytomegalovirus exposure and HLA in healthy donors. Overall study findings and caveats: 150 to 200 TCR beta chains were listed as cytomegalovirus-associated. At a 0.05 false discovery rate, a later analysis found some 18,000 TCR beta sequences to be associated with HLA alleles.

The PCR made use of 60 Vbeta and 13 Jbeta primers. The table came from immunoSEQ multiplex PCR; TCRdb's copy has only in-frame clones and leaves some out. Among around 100,000 clones listed, about 71% were seen once. Germline CDR1 is SEHNR and CDR2 is FQNEAQ (reference sequence). This CDR3 has 13 amino acids. The source is a woman aged 45-59 years in good health and CMV-seronegative. J is TRBJ1-1 and V is TRBV7-9; D is possibly TRBD1 (6 bases). The sequenced sample was PBMCs. The CDR3 loop reads CASNLQGNTEAFF. CDR3 in DNA: TGTGCCAGCAACTTACAGGGAAACACTGAAGCTTTCTTT.